Presented here are 10 T cell receptor beta chains from one specimen sequenced in a study of T cells in Graves' hyperthyroidism and ophthalmopathy. TCR beta CDR3 regions were amplified from RNA transcripts. HTBI primers were employed in a first-round RT-PCR of the TCR CDR3. TCRdb recomputed calls from the multiplex PCR reads with MiXCR, one row per CDR3 protein. Counted here are about 560,000 distinct CDR3 sequences, 46% occurring once; the ten biggest clones make up roughly 8.2%. Material: peripheral blood or thyroid tissue (not recorded which). These receptors were obtained from a woman between 18 and 29 years old with Graves' hyperthyroidism.

This chain joins TRBV7-2 and TRBJ2-5; TRBD2 agrees at 10 bases. V dropped 1 base and J dropped 5; count of bases not matched to a gene: 13. The CDR3 covers 18 residues. The V gene's germline CDR1 is SGHTA and CDR2 FQGNSA. DNA for the CDR3: TGTGCCAGCAGCTTAGATCGGGGGCTAGCGGGAGTGGAGGAGACCCAGTACTTC. Residues: CASSLDRGLAGVEETQYF. Supplemented by reference TRBV7-2 and TRBJ2-5, the full variable domain reads GAGVSQSPSNKVTEKGKDVELRCDPISGHTALYWYRQSLGQGLEFLIYFQGNSAPDKSGLPSDRFSAERTGGSVSTLTIQRTQQEDSAVYLCASSLDRGLAGVEETQYFGPGTRLLVL.

J is TRBJ2-2 and V is TRBV6-1; tentatively, D is TRBD1 (7 bases). The CDR3 is 17 amino acids. The V gene's germline CDR1 is MNHNS and CDR2 SASEGT. V shed 5 bases and J shed 6 bases, with 22 bases lying between them. CDR3: CASSLTPGQGEAGELFF. In DNA form, the CDR3 reads TGTGCCAGCAGTCTAACCCCCGGGCAGGGGGAGGCCGGGGAGCTGTTTTTT.

The chain carries TRBV24-1 and TRBJ2-7; 7 bases line up with TRBD2. CDR3 size: 15 residues. Germline loops: CDR1 KGHDR, CDR2 SFDVKD. With 5 bases clipped from V and 7 bases from J, the junction kept 13 bases outside the gene matches. As DNA, the CDR3 is TGTGCCACCAGTGGAGGAGGGAGGGAGTTTAATGAGCAGTACTTC. Protein sequence: CATSGGGREFNEQYF.

Turning to this clonotype: This may be a read error: a much more frequent sequence differs by one nucleotide. This chain connects TRBV7-9 to TRBJ1-4; 9 bases agree with TRBD1. The CDR3 runs 13 residues. From germline, CDR1 is SEHNR and CDR2 FQNEAQ (reference sequence). DNA of the CDR3: TGTGCCAGCAGCACGACAGGGGGGGAAAAACTGCTTTTT. It is translated as CASSTTGGEKLLF.

This clonotype was recorded once. This chain links TRBV29-1 with TRBJ2-2; no clear D. Germline V gene lookup returns CDR1 SQVTM and CDR2 ANQGSEA. The CDR3 has 11 residues. V was shortened by 3 bases and J by 8 bases, with 7 bases between the two germline ends. The CDR3 is CSVEGEGELFF. CDR3 DNA sequence: TGCAGCGTTGAGGGTGAAGGGGAGCTGTTTTTT.

The chain links TRBV7-4 to TRBJ2-5; 7 nucleotides align to TRBD2. Per germline, CDR1 SGHVT and CDR2 SQSDAQ. This CDR3 has 16 amino acids. Trimming cost V 2 bases and J 4 bases; bases outside gene matches: 10. The CDR3 spells CASSLFRGGGGETQYF. CDR3 sequence (DNA): TGTGCCAGCAGCTTATTTCGCGGGGGAGGCGGAGAGACCCAGTACTTC.

This clonotype has just a few counts. J is TRBJ1-2 and V is TRBV7-2; D perhaps matches TRBD1 (5 bases). In germline, CDR1 is SGHTA, CDR2 FQGNSA. The ends were cut back, 4 bases at V and 8 bases at J, with 14 bases in the middle. The length of the CDR3 is 13 residues. The CDR3 DNA reads TGTGCCAGCAGCTCGGGGACCCACGGGGGCTACACCTTC. Translating it yields CASSSGTHGGYTF. Full variable domain (outside the CDR3, taken from reference TRBV7-2 and TRBJ1-2): GAGVSQSPSNKVTEKGKDVELRCDPISGHTALYWYRQSLGQGLEFLIYFQGNSAPDKSGLPSDRFSAERTGGSVSTLTIQRTQQEDSAVYLCASSSGTHGGYTFGSGTRLTVV.

This clonotype was seen a few times. This chain uses TRBV7-2 with TRBJ1-3; maybe TRBD1 (6 bases). CDR3 length: 15 amino acids. The germline CDR1 and CDR2 sequences are SGHTA and FQGNSA. Trimming took off 5 bases at V and 4 bases at J, with 15 bases between the two ends. DNA of the CDR3: TGTGCCAGCAGCCAAGAGGAGGACAGCGGAAACACCATATATTTT. Protein: CASSQEEDSGNTIYF.

Regarding this clonotype: A clone one base away is much larger, so this may be a read error. V is TRBV7-8 and J is TRBJ2-5; D is undetermined. CDR3 length: 14 residues. Germline lookup yields CDR1 SGHVS and CDR2 FQNEAQ. V lost 3 bases and J lost 2, with 10 bases in between. The CDR3 DNA reads TGTGCCAGCAGCTTGTTGACGGATCAAGAGACCCAGTACTTC. This codes for CASSLLTDQETQYF.

As for this clonotype: The junction differs from germline at one of its ends, possibly a read error. The rearrangement links TRBV7-9 to TRBJ1-5, with D possibly being TRBD1 (5 bases). The germline gives CDR1 SEHNR, CDR2 FQNEAQ (reference sequence). The CDR3 runs 13 residues. DNA of the CDR3: TGTGCCAGCAACGGGGGGGGAGGGCAGCCCCAGCCTTTT. Its protein product is CASNGGGGQPQPF.